Listed here are 25 T cell receptor beta chains from one sample, sequenced in a study of T cells in localized non-small cell lung cancer. Method: immunoSEQ multiplex PCR; TCRdb's copy keeps in-frame clones and lacks some. The sample holds about 52,000 clones, 80% seen once. The material was PBMCs, obtained before any cancer treatment. The origin of the receptors is a woman aged 35 to 70 with stage II lung adenocarcinoma.

The chain uses TRBV6-1 and TRBJ1-1; D is perhaps TRBD1 (5 bases). Trimming took 2 bases from V and 4 from J, leaving 17 bases between them. The germline V gene encodes CDR1 MNHNS and CDR2 SASEGT. The CDR3 is 16 amino acids. DNA for the CDR3: TGTGCCAGCAGTGAAAATTTTAAGGGGCTGAGCACTGAAGCTTTCTTT. Translation: CASSENFKGLSTEAFF.

In its sample, this clone was seen a few times. The chain uses TRBV10-3 and TRBJ1-2; maybe TRBD1 (5 bases). The ends were cut back, 8 bases at V and 2 bases at J, with 15 bases in the middle. Germline V gene sequence: CDR1 ENHRY, CDR2 SYGVKD. The CDR3 runs 14 residues. Here the CDR3 reads CAIWGERTNYGYTF. The CDR3 region has the DNA TGTGCCATCTGGGGGGAGAGAACCAACTATGGCTACACCTTC.

CDR3 sequence: CASGADRAKKLFF. CDR3 nucleotides: TGTGCCAGCGGGGCGGACAGGGCAAAAAAACTGTTTTTT. The chain employs TRBV6-5 and TRBJ1-4, with 8 bases fitting TRBD1. The CDR3 consists of 13 residues. V shed 8 bases and J 9 bases; nucleotides not matched to a gene: 8. Germline CDR1 reads MNHEY; CDR2 reads SVGAGI.

This chain uses TRBV4-3 with TRBJ1-2; weak D call: TRBD1 (5 bases). Germline loops: CDR1 LGHNA, CDR2 YSLEER. This CDR3 comprises 14 residues. Trimming took 1 base from V and 7 from J, leaving 13 bases between them. In DNA form, the CDR3 reads TGCGCCAGCAGCCAAGGTCCCACCCAGGGTGGCTACACCTTC. As protein: CASSQGPTQGGYTF.

The genes are TRBV7-2 and TRBJ1-1; 9 bases fit TRBD1. Unmatched junction bases numbered 12, after V lost 4 bases and J lost 3 bases. Germline-derived CDR1 and CDR2 are SGHTA and FQGNSA. The CDR3 is 17 amino acids. The CDR3 region is CASSSPRQGGWYTEAFF. The CDR3 DNA follows: TGTGCCAGCAGCTCCCCGCGACAGGGGGGTTGGTACACTGAAGCTTTCTTT.

The gene calls are TRBV5-1 and TRBJ2-2, with D unclear. V was clipped by 2 bases and J by 4 bases, with 15 bases between them. CDR3 length: 16 residues. Germline V gene data show CDR1 as SGHRS and CDR2 as YFSETQ. CDR3 in amino acids: CASSLSESRGTGELFF. In nucleotides, the CDR3 is TGCGCCAGCAGCTTAAGCGAGTCGAGAGGCACCGGGGAGCTGTTTTTT.

The CDR3 region is CASSRDTLMNTEAFF. In DNA, the CDR3 is TGTGCCAGCAGCCGGGACACCCTCATGAACACTGAAGCTTTCTTT. The genes are TRBV5-4 and TRBJ1-1; a weak D match, TRBD1 (6 bases). The length of the CDR3 is 15 residues. CDR1 and CDR2 (germline): SGHNT, YYREEE (reference sequence). V lost 4 bases and J lost 0, with 13 bases in between.

This clone showed up just a few times. The chain uses TRBV29-1 and TRBJ2-2; the D gene is possibly TRBD1 (6 bases). Germline values: CDR1 SQVTM, CDR2 ANQGSEA. CDR3 length: 15 amino acids. V was clipped by 5 bases and J by 0 bases, with 13 bases between them. The CDR3 loop is CSVRQQGSNTGELFF. CDR3 nucleotides: TGCAGCGTTCGTCAACAGGGTTCGAACACCGGGGAGCTGTTTTTT.

This sequence joins TRBV11-3 and TRBJ1-1, with D hard to call. V lost 2 bases and J 1 base, leaving 5 bases between the germline ends. The germline CDR1 and CDR2 sequences are SGHNT and YENEEA. The CDR3 sequence is 13 residues long. DNA of the CDR3: TGTGCCAGCAGCTTAAAAGGGAACACTGAAGCTTTCTTT. Translation: CASSLKGNTEAFF.

In the case of this clone: The germline gene is not matched at one end of the junction; a read error may be the cause. The chain uses TRBV30 and TRBJ1-4, with no clear D. CDR3 size: 12 residues. Germline V CDR1 and CDR2: GTSNPN, SVGIG (reference sequence). CDR3 DNA: TGTGCCTGGGGGGAAACTAGTGAAAAACTGTTTTTT. Translated, it gives CAWGETSEKLFF. Full variable domain (outside the CDR3, taken from reference TRBV30 and TRBJ1-4): SQTIHQWPATLVQPVGSPLSLECTVEGTSNPNLYWYRQAAGRGLQLLFYSVGIGQISSEVPQNLSASRPQDRQFILSSKKLLLSDSGFYLCAWGETSEKLFFGSGTQLSVL.

V usage is TRBV6-1 and J usage is TRBJ2-6; 7 nucleotides align to TRBD1. The CDR3 totals 16 residues. Trimming took 3 bases from V and 4 from J; bases not matched to a gene: 6. Germline values: CDR1 MNHNS, CDR2 SASEGT. The chain's CDR3 is CASSDPTGSGANVLTF. CDR3 nucleotide sequence: TGTGCCAGCAGTGACCCGACAGGGTCCGGGGCCAACGTCCTGACTTTC.

The CDR3 coding sequence is TGTGCCAGCAGCTTAGCAGGGAACCAAGAGACCCAGTACTTC. Its translation is CASSLAGNQETQYF. The chain is built from TRBV7-2 and TRBJ2-5; D unclear. The CDR3 runs to 14 residues. V lost 0 bases and J lost 0, with 5 bases in between. Germline V lookup: CDR1 SGHTA, CDR2 FQGNSA.

V and J are TRBV11-2 and TRBJ2-1; 8 nucleotides align to TRBD1. This CDR3 has 14 amino acids. Germline CDR1 and CDR2: SGHAT and FQNNGV. Germline trimming cut 1 base from V and 6 bases from J; bases unmatched to any gene: 2. The CDR3 region is CASSLATGGNEQFF. The CDR3, as DNA: TGTGCCAGCAGCTTAGCCACAGGGGGCAATGAGCAGTTCTTC.

The chain is built from TRBV6-6 and TRBJ2-7; the match to TRBD2 covers 11 bases. The CDR3 totals 15 residues. The germline CDR1 and CDR2 sequences are MNHNY and SVGAGI (reference sequence). V lost 8 bases to trimming and J lost 5 bases; unmatched junction nucleotides: 11. DNA of the CDR3: TGTGCCAGCCTTGATAGCGGGGGGGCCGGGGACGAGCAGTACTTC. It specifies CASLDSGGAGDEQYF.

The genes are TRBV6-5 and TRBJ1-5; 9 bases are shared with TRBD1. The V and J ends lost 5 bases and 7 bases, in that order; junction bases with no gene match: 9. The CDR3 totals 15 residues. Looked up from germline, CDR1 is MNHEY and CDR2 is SVGAGI. The CDR3 DNA reads TGTGCCAGCAGTGCCACAGGGGGCCCTACCCAGCCCCAGCATTTT. Its protein product is CASSATGGPTQPQHF.

About this clone: Within the sample, other DNA sequences also encode this same CDR3. The rearrangement uses TRBV29-1 and TRBJ2-3; D is unresolved. CDR3 length: 11 amino acids. The germline V and J ends were trimmed by 1 base and 5 bases, with 4 bases remaining between them. The germline gives CDR1 SQVTM, CDR2 ANQGSEA. This CDR3 is CSVEVGDTQYF. Written as DNA, the CDR3 is TGCAGCGTTGAAGTTGGAGATACGCAGTATTTT.

The chain uses TRBV15 and TRBJ2-4; no firm D call. The germline CDR1 and CDR2 sequences are LNHNV and YYDKDF (reference sequence). The CDR3 contains 11 residues. Trimming removed 8 bases from V and 3 bases from J, with 5 bases in between. CDR3 coding DNA: TGTGCCACCTCGGTCAAAAACATTCAGTACTTC. Protein: CATSVKNIQYF. Using reference TRBV15 and TRBJ2-4 for the parts outside the CDR3, the full variable domain is DAMVIQNPRYQVTQFGKPVTLSCSQTLNHNVMYWYQQKSSQAPKLLFHYYDKDFNNEADTPDNFQSRRPNTSFCFLDIRSPGLGDTAMYLCATSVKNIQYFGAGTRLSVL.

The CDR3 reads CASSPPGGGSKPQHF. The CDR3 coding sequence is TGTGCCAGCAGCCCACCTGGGGGGGGAAGCAAGCCCCAGCATTTT. This chain connects TRBV7-2 to TRBJ1-5, with D maybe TRBD1 (5 bases). CDR1 SGHTA and CDR2 FQGNSA come from the germline V gene. The CDR3 has 15 amino acids. The V gene lost 5 bases and the J gene lost 8 bases, with 19 bases spanning the gap. The variable domain in full, with the rest retrieved from reference TRBV7-2 and TRBJ1-5, is GAGVSQSPSNKVTEKGKDVELRCDPISGHTALYWYRQSLGQGLEFLIYFQGNSAPDKSGLPSDRFSAERTGGSVSTLTIQRTQQEDSAVYLCASSPPGGGSKPQHFGDGTRLSIL.

The CDR3 spells CASSPESVSGNTIYF. In DNA form, the CDR3 reads TGTGCCAGCTCACCAGAGAGCGTCTCTGGAAACACCATATATTTT. The J gene is TRBJ1-3, the V gene TRBV18; D gene unclear. The germline V gene has CDR1 KGHSH and CDR2 LQKENI. V was cut by 2 bases and J by 0 bases, with 8 bases left in between. CDR3 length: 15 amino acids.

The chain joins TRBV10-1 to TRBJ1-2, with 8 positions matching TRBD1. CDR1 and CDR2 from the germline V gene are WNHNN and SYGVQD (reference sequence). The CDR3 spans 15 residues. Trimming at V came to 4 bases and at J to 4 bases, leaving 8 bases not matched to a gene. The CDR3: CASSASRTGPYGYTF. The CDR3 DNA follows: TGCGCCAGCAGTGCCTCGCGGACAGGGCCCTATGGCTACACCTTC.

Only one count was recorded for this clone. The chain joins TRBV18 to TRBJ1-2, with TRBD1 matching over 12 bases. The germline V gene has CDR1 KGHSH and CDR2 LQKENI. V lost 4 bases, J lost 2 bases, and 11 bases stayed unmatched. This CDR3 comprises 18 residues. This CDR3 is CASSLNPGQGAPNYGYTF. As DNA, the CDR3 is TGTGCCAGCTCACTGAATCCGGGACAGGGGGCGCCGAACTATGGCTACACCTTC.

V and J are TRBV30 and TRBJ2-7; D uncertain. Germline assignment: CDR1 GTSNPN and CDR2 SVGIG (reference sequence). The CDR3 is 18 amino acids. The V end was cut by 0 bases, the J end by 2 bases, with 23 bases between. In nucleotides, the CDR3 is TGTGCCTGGAGTGTAAGGGCAGGTAGAAACATCAGGCCCTACGAGCAGTACTTC. Its protein product is CAWSVRAGRNIRPYEQYF. Together with reference TRBV30 and TRBJ2-7, the CDR3 gives the full variable domain: SQTIHQWPATLVQPVGSPLSLECTVEGTSNPNLYWYRQAAGRGLQLLFYSVGIGQISSEVPQNLSASRPQDRQFILSSKKLLLSDSGFYLCAWSVRAGRNIRPYEQYFGPGTRLTVT.

In this sample, this clone turned up once. V and J are TRBV12-5 and TRBJ1-1; TRBD1 aligns across 7 bases. This CDR3 has 15 amino acids. V was pared by 1 base and J by 0 bases, with 2 bases of the junction left unmatched. Germline values: CDR1 LGHNT, CDR2 FRNRAP. The CDR3 reads CASGLGQGMNTEAFF. CDR3 sequence (DNA): TGTGCTAGTGGTTTGGGACAGGGCATGAACACTGAAGCTTTCTTT.

The chain recombines TRBV2 with TRBJ1-1, with D unresolved. Looked up from germline, CDR1 is SNHLY and CDR2 is FYNNEI. There are 15 residues in the CDR3. V was shortened by 7 bases and J by 1 base, with 16 bases between the two germline ends. The CDR3, as DNA: TGTGCCAGCACCTCGACCGCAATTGGGAACACTGAAGCTTTCTTT. It is translated as CASTSTAIGNTEAFF.

The rearrangement uses TRBV6-5 and TRBJ1-2, with a weak D call TRBD1 (5 bases). CDR1 is MNHEY, CDR2 SVGAGI, per germline. The length of the CDR3 is 11 residues. Trimming left V 6 bases short and J 7 bases short, with 9 bases between. In DNA form, the CDR3 reads TGTGCCAGCAGGGGTGGGGGTGGCTACACCTTC. This codes for CASRGGGGYTF.